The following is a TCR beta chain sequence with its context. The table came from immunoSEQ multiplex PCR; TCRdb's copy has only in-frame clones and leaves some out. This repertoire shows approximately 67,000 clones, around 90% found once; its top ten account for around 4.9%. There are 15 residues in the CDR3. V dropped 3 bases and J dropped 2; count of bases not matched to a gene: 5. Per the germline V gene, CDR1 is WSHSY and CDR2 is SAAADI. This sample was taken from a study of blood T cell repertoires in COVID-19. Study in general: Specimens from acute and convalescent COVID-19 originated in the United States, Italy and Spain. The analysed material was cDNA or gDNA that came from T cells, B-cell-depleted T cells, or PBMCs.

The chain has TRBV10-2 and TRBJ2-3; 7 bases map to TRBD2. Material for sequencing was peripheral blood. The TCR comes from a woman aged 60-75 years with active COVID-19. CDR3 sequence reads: CASSDSGTPTDTQYF. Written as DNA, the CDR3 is TGCGCCAGCAGTGACAGCGGGACCCCCACAGATACGCAGTATTTT.